This entry is about one TCR beta chain. Antigen specificity is unknown. The CDR3 contains 17 residues. Germline values: CDR1 SGHRS, CDR2 YFSETQ. The J segment lost 2 bases and the V segment lost 0 bases, leaving 6 bases of the junction unmatched. These data belong to a study of T-cell reconstitution after alpha-beta-depleted transplantation in children. Unique molecular identifiers were incorporated when the TCRbeta library was constructed. TCRdb fed the PCR reads into MiXCR, producing one record per CDR3 protein. The sample carries about 200,000 distinct CDR3 sequences, approximately 8.4% recorded once. Regarding the study as a whole: T-cell numbers and diversity one year post-transplant derived largely from freshly generated T cells. The study reportedly traced alpha-beta T cells about two months after transplant to several hundred expanded graft clones.

The V gene is TRBV5-1, the J gene TRBJ1-2; 11 bases are a match to TRBD1. The specimen was PBMCs, mostly from graft donor cells, collected 360 days after TCRalphabeta/CD19-depleted stem cell transplant. The sequence was obtained from a male patient under 10 years old who had a stem cell transplant for acute myeloid leukemia, so the T cells may come from the graft donor. CDR3 sequence: CASSLGTGGDYNYGYTF. CDR3 sequence (DNA): TGCGCCAGCAGCTTGGGGACAGGGGGCGATTACAACTATGGCTACACCTTC.